These T cell receptor beta chains were read from a single sample in a study of cytomegalovirus exposure and HLA in healthy donors. Here immunoSEQ multiplex PCR was the method, and the copy in TCRdb shows in-frame clones only, minus some. The repertoire has 210,000 or so clones, about 83% of them found once; the top ten carry roughly 1.3%. Sequenced input: PBMCs. These TCRs come from a human donor in good health. Both conserved end residues are part of each CDR3. D genes are given only for firm matches. Size is omitted from some rows. Given values are once, few, many or a class for expanded clones.

CDR3 length | J gene | clone size | D gene | V gene | CDR3 protein | CDR3 DNA
16 | TRBJ2-7 | NA | NA | TRBV7-2 | CASSLVTQATSYEQYF | TGTGCCAGCAGCTTAGTAACACAGGCCACTTCCTACGAGCAGTACTTC
15 | TRBJ1-1 | few | TRBD1 | TRBV7-9 | CASSSPGTANTEAFF | TGTGCCAGCAGTTCCCCCGGGACAGCGAACACTGAAGCTTTCTTT
15 | TRBJ2-5 | NA | TRBD1 | TRBV28 | CASCIFQGAGETQYF | TGTGCCAGCTGTATTTTTCAGGGGGCGGGAGAGACCCAGTACTTC
14 | TRBJ2-7 | NA | TRBD2 | TRBV7-8 | CASSLSGSSYEQYF | TGTGCCAGCAGCTTAAGCGGGAGCTCCTACGAGCAGTACTTC
17 | TRBJ2-7 | NA | TRBD1 | TRBV7-7 | CASSLAGSDRNSYEQYF | TGTGCTAGCAGCTTAGCAGGTTCGGACAGGAACTCCTACGAGCAGTACTTC
11 | TRBJ1-2 | NA | TRBD1 | TRBV29-1 | CSVQGGYGYTF | TGCAGCGTTCAGGGGGGCTATGGCTACACCTTC
16 | TRBJ2-4 | NA | NA | TRBV2 | CASSDDDSLAKNIQYF | TGTGCCAGCAGCGATGACGACAGCCTAGCCAAAAACATTCAGTACTTC
17 | TRBJ1-2 | NA | TRBD1 | TRBV28 | CASNPTTGGAVRYGYTF | TGTGCCAGCAACCCGACGACAGGGGGCGCGGTACGATATGGCTACACCTTC
16 | TRBJ1-2 | NA | TRBD1 | TRBV6-5 | CASSWNRDSNLYGYTF | TGTGCCAGCAGTTGGAACCGGGACAGTAATCTCTATGGCTACACCTTC
15 | TRBJ2-7 | NA | TRBD1 | TRBV5-1 | CASHSGDRVHYEQYF | TGCGCCAGCCATTCCGGGGACAGGGTCCACTACGAGCAGTACTTC
16 | TRBJ2-1 | few | NA | TRBV9 | CASSVESVPSYNEQFF | TGTGCCAGCAGCGTAGAGAGCGTCCCCTCCTACAATGAGCAGTTCTTC
16 | TRBJ2-2 | few | NA | TRBV4-3 | CASSQDRVGDTGELFF | TGCGCCAGCAGCCAAGATCGGGTGGGAGACACCGGGGAGCTGTTTTTT
18 | TRBJ2-6 | NA | NA | TRBV28 | CASSWPAGGGSGANVLTF | TGTGCCAGCAGTTGGCCGGCAGGGGGAGGCTCTGGGGCCAACGTCCTGACTTTC
15 | TRBJ2-4 | NA | NA | TRBV29-1 | CSVAGSVLAKNIQYF | TGCAGCGTTGCGGGGTCGGTTCTAGCCAAAAACATTCAGTACTTC
14 | TRBJ1-1 | NA | NA | TRBV10-3 | CAIRGHLVNTEAFF | TGTGCCATCAGAGGACATTTAGTGAACACTGAAGCTTTCTTT
18 | TRBJ2-1 | NA | NA | TRBV4-2 | CASSQDLLEETGYNEQFF | TGTGCCAGCAGCCAAGATTTACTAGAAGAAACGGGCTACAATGAGCAGTTCTTC
17 | TRBJ2-7 | NA | TRBD2 | TRBV4-1 | CASSQGTSGRGSYEQYF | TGCGCCAGCAGCCAAGGGACTAGCGGGAGGGGCTCCTACGAGCAGTACTTC